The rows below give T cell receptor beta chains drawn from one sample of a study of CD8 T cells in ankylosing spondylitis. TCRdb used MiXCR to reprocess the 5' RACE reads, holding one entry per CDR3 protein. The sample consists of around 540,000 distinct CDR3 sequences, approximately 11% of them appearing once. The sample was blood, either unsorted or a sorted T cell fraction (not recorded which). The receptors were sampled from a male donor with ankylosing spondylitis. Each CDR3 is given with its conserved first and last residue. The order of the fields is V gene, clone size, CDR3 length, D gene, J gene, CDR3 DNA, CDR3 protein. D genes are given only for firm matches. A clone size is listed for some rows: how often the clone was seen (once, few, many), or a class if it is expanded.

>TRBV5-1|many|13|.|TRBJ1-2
TGCGCCAGCAGCTTGGCACAGAACTATGGCTACACCTTC
CASSLAQNYGYTF
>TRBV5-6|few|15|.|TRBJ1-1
TGTGCCAGCAGCTTGGCCCGGGGGGTGACCACTGAAGCTTTCTTT
CASSLARGVTTEAFF
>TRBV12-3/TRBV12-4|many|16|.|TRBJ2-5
TGTGCCAGCAGTCCCCCCCTGCGGGCGGCTCGTAAGACCCAGTACTTC
CASSPPLRAARKTQYF
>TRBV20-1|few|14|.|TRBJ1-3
TGCAGTGCTAGGGGGACGGTTACTGGAAACACCATATATTTT
CSARGTVTGNTIYF
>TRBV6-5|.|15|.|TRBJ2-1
TGTGCCAGCAGTTACTCCGGGGTATCCTACAATGAGCAGTTCTTC
CASSYSGVSYNEQFF
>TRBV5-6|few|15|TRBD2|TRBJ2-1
TGTGCCAGCAGCTTCGGTAGCGGGGTTAACAATGAGCAGTTCTTC
CASSFGSGVNNEQFF
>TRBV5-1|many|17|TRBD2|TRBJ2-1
TGCGCCAGCAGGAGGACTAGCGCCAGGAGCTCCTACAATGAGCAGTTCTTC
CASRRTSARSSYNEQFF
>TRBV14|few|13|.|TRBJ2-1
TGTGCCAGCAGCCCAAGAATAGTAGGCGAGCAGTTCTTC
CASSPRIVGEQFF
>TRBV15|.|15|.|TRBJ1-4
TGTGCCACCAGCAGACGGACGGGCGATAATGAAAAACTGTTTTTT
CATSRRTGDNEKLFF
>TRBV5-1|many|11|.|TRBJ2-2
TGCGCCAGCACCGTTGCCGGGGAGCTGTTTTTT
CASTVAGELFF
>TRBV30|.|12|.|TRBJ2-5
TGTGCCTGGAGTGCAACAAGACCCGCCCAGTACTTC
CAWSATRPAQYF
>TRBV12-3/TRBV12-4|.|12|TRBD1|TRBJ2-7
TGTGCCAGTGGACAGGGGGACTACGAGCAGTACTTC
CASGQGDYEQYF
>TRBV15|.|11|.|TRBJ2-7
TGTGCACCTCCGTGCTCCTACGAGCAGTACTTC
CAPPCSYEQYF
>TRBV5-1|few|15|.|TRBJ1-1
TGCGCCAGCAGCCCGTTACAGATTATGAACACTGAAGCTTTCTTT
CASSPLQIMNTEAFF
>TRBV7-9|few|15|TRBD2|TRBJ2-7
TGTGCCAGCAGCCCCCAACTAGCGGGGGGGACCGAGCAGTACTTC
CASSPQLAGGTEQYF
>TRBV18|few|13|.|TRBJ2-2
TGTGCCAGCTCACCACGTGTTGCCGGGGAGCTGTTTTTT
CASSPRVAGELFF
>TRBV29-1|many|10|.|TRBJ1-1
TGCAGCTCAGGGGACCCTGAAGCTTTCTTT
CSSGDPEAFF